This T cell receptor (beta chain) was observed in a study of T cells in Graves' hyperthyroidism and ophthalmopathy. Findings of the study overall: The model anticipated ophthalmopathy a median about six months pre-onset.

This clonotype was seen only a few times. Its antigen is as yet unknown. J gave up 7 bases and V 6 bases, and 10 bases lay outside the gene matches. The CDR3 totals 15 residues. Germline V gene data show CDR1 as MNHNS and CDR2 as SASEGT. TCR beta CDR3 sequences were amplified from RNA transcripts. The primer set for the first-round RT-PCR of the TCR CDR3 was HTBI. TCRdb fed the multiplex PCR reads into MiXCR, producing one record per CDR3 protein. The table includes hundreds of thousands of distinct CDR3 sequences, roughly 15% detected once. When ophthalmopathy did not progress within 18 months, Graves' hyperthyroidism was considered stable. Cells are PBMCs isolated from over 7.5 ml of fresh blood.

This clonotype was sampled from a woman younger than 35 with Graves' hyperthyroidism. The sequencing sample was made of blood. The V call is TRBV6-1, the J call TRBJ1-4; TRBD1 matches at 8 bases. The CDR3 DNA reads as TGTGCCAGCAGCCGATGGACAGGGTCGGGTGAAAAACTGTTTTTT. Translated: CASSRWTGSGEKLFF.